This T cell receptor beta chain was identified in a study of T-cell memory formation after mild COVID-19. V was pared by 5 bases and J by 4 bases, with 7 bases of the junction left unmatched. The length of the CDR3 is 14 residues. The germline V gene encodes CDR1 DFQATT and CDR2 SNEGSKA (reference sequence). TCRdb analysed the 5' RACE reads with MiXCR anew, one entry per CDR3 protein. The sample has 110,000 to 150,000 distinct CDR3 sequences, under 30% seen once. The V and J genes are TRBV20-1 and TRBJ2-7; 11 nucleotides agree with TRBD2. This TCR derives from an adult woman who had mild COVID-19 (a few samples of this study predate the infection). Cell type and time point are not known. Sequencing input: PBMCs or a T cell subset sorted from them (not recorded which). CDR3 sequence: CSAPSGTSGYEQYF. Here the CDR3 DNA reads TGCAGTGCTCCCTCTGGGACTAGCGGTTACGAGCAGTACTTC.